This T cell receptor (beta chain) was sequenced during a study of cytomegalovirus exposure and HLA in healthy donors. A multiplex PCR was run with 60 Vbeta primers and 13 Jbeta primers. Libraries were prepared by immunoSEQ multiplex PCR; TCRdb keeps only in-frame clonotypes and omits some of them. This specimen shows about 55,000 clones; the ten leading clones hold approximately 9%. The germline V gene has CDR1 LNHDA and CDR2 SQIVND (reference sequence). V dropped 3 bases and J dropped 0; count of bases not matched to a gene: 9. The CDR3 runs to 17 residues. The sample was PBMCs. This clonotype was obtained from a man aged 50 to 59 in good health and CMV-seropositive. The chain links TRBV19 to TRBJ1-1, with 8 bases lining up with TRBD1. CDR3 sequence: CASSIGIGQGLNTEAFF. CDR3 in DNA: TGTGCCAGTAGTATTGGGATTGGACAGGGATTGAACACTGAAGCTTTCTTT.